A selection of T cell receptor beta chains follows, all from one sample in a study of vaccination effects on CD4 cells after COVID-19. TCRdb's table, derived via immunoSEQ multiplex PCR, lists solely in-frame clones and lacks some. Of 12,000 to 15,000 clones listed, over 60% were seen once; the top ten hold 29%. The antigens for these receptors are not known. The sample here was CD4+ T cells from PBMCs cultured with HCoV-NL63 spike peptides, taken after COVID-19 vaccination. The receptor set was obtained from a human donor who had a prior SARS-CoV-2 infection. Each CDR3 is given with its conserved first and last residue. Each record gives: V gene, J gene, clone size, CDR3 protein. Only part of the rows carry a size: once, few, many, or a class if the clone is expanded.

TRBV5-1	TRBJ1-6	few	CASSSSTTLGSPLHF
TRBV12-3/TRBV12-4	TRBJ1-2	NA	CASRPQVHYGYTF
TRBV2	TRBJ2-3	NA	CASSVQGGGATDTQYF
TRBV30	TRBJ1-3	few	CAWSSYSGNTIYF
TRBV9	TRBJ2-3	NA	CASSVVGSVRTDTQYF
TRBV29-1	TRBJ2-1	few	CSVDAGGFGNEQFF
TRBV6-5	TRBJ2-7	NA	CASRSGGQYEQYF
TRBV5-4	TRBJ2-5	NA	CASTLQGPQETQYF
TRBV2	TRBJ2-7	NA	CASTREIHEQYF
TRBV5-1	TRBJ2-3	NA	CASSLIGLASHPQYF
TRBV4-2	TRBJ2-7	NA	CASSQDRYEQYF
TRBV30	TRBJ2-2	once	CAWSPGPPPRELFF
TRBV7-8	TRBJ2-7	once	CASTATGGESYEQYF
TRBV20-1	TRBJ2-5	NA	CSQLLQETQYF
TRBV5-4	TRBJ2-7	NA	CASSSGTGGAYEQYF
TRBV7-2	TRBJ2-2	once	CASSLELFRPLNTGELFF
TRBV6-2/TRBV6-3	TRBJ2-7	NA	CASSYSGTRRYEQYF
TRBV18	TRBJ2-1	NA	CASSATLAGSYNEQFF
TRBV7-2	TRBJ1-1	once	CASRRQTNTEAFF
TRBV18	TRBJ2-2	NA	CASSRPGQGATGELFF
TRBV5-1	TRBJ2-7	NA	CASSLVGSYEQYF
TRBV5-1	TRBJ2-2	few	CASSPAQGRGGELFF
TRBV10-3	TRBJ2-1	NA	CAIRSEIGQGARNEQFF
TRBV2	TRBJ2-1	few	CASLDPYNEQFF
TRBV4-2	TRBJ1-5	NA	CASSQGGTNQPQHF
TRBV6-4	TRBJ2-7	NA	CASSVASGRQQYF
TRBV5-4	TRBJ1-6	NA	CASSRSGGTDNSPLHF
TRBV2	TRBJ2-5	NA	CATTGTGETQYF
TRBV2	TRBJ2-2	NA	CASTTSRNTGELFF
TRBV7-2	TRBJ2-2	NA	CASSSWTSGPNTGELFF
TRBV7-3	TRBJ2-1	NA	CASSAGTFNEQFF
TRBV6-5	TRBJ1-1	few	CASSQDRATEAFF
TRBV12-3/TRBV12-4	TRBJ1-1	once	CASSLGVKTEAFF
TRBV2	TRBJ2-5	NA	CASSLSPGRGGQETQYF
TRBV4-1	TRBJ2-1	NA	CASSQAGTSLSEQFF
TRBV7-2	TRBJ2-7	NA	CASSARQGDVYYEQYF
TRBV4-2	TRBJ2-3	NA	CASSQALDTDTQYF
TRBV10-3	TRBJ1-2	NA	CAIRQGGPYGYTF
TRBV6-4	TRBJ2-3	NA	CASSESSGGTDTQYF
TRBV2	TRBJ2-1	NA	CASSSLAGGLANEQFF
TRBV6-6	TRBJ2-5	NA	CASSLGHGAGQETQYF
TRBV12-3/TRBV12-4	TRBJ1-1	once	CASSLTRGTEAFF
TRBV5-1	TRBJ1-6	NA	CASQTGNGNSPLHF
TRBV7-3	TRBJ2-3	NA	CASSLREGDTQYF
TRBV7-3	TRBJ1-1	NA	CASSSTGRTEAFF